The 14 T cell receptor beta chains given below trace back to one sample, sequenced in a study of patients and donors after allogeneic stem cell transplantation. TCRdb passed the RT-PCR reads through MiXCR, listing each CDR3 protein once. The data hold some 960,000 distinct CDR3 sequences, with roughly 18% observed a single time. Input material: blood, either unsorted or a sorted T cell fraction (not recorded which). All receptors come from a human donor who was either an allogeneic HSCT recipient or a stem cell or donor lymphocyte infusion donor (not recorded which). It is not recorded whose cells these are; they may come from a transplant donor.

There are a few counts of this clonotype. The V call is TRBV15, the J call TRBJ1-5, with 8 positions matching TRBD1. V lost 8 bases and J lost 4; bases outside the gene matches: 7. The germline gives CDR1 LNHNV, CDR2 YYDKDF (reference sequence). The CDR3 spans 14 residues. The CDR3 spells CATGDRGRNQPQHF. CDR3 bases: TGTGCCACCGGAGACAGGGGTCGAAATCAGCCCCAGCATTTT.

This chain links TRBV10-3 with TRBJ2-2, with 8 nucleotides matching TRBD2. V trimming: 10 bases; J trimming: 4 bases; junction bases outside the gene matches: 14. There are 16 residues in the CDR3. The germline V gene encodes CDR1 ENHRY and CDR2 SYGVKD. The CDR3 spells CATGPISGTLTGELFF. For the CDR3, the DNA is TGTGCCACAGGACCGATTAGCGGGACGCTCACCGGGGAGCTGTTTTTT.

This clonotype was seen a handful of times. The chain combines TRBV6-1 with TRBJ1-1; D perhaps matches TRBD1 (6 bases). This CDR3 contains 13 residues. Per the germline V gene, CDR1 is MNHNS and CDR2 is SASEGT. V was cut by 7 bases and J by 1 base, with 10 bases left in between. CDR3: CASTGAENTEAFF. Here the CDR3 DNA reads TGTGCCAGCACGGGGGCGGAGAACACTGAAGCTTTCTTT.

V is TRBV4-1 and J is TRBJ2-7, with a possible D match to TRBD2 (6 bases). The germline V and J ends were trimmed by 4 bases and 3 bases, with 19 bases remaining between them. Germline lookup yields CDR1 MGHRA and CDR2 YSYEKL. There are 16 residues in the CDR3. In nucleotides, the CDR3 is TGCGCCAGCAGCCTTATACTGGGGGGACTCGACTACGAGCAGTACTTC. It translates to CASSLILGGLDYEQYF.

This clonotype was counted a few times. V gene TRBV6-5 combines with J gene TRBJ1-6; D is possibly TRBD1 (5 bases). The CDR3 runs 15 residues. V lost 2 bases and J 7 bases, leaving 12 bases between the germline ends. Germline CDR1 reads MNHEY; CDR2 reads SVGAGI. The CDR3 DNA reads TGTGCCAGCAGTTACCTACCAGCAGGGAATTCACCCCTCCACTTT. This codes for CASSYLPAGNSPLHF.

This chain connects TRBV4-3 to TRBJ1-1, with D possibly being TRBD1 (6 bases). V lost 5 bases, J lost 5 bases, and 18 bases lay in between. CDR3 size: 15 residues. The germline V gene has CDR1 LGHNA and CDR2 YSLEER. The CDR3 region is CASSTLTGGETEAFF. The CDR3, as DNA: TGCGCCAGCAGCACTCTGACAGGTGGGGAGACTGAAGCTTTCTTT.

CDR3 protein: CASSPYRGQGTYEQYF. The CDR3 DNA reads as TGTGCCAGCAGCCCCTACCGGGGACAGGGCACCTACGAGCAGTACTTC. V usage is TRBV7-9 and J usage is TRBJ2-7, with 9 bases identical to TRBD1. The CDR3 totals 16 residues. V lost 5 bases, J lost 2 bases, and 10 bases stayed unmatched. The germline V gene has CDR1 SEHNR and CDR2 FQNEAQ (reference sequence).

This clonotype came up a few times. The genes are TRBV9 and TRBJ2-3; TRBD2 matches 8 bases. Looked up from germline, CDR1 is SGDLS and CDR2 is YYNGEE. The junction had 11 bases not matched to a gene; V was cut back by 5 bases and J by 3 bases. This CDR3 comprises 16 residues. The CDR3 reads CASSGTGRAHTDTQYF. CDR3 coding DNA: TGTGCCAGCAGTGGGACCGGGAGGGCCCATACAGATACGCAGTATTTT.

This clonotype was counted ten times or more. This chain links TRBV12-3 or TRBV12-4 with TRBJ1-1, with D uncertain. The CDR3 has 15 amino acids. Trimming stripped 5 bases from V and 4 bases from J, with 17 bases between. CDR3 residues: CASSASVPSPTEAFF. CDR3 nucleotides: TGTGCCAGCAGTGCATCGGTCCCGAGCCCCACTGAAGCTTTCTTT.

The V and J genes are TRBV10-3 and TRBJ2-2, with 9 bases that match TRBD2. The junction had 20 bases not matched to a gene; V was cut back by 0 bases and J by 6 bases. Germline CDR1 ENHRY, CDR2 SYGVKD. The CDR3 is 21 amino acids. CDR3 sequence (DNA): TGTGCCATCAGTGAGTCAACTATTGGGCGGGAGGGCCGGAGAATCGCCGGGGAGCTGTTTTTT. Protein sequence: CAISESTIGREGRRIAGELFF.

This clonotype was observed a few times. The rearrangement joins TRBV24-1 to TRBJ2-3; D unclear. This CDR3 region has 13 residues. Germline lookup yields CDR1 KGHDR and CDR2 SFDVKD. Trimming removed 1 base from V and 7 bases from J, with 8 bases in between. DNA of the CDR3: TGTGCCACCAGTGATTTCTTAGAATATACGCAGTATTTT. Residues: CATSDFLEYTQYF.

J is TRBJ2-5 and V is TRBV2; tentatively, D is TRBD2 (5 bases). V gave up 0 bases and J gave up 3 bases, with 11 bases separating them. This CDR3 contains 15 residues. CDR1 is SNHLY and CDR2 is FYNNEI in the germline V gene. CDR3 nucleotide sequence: TGTGCCAGCAGTGAAGCTGGCCAGAGGGAAGAGACCCAGTACTTC. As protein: CASSEAGQREETQYF.

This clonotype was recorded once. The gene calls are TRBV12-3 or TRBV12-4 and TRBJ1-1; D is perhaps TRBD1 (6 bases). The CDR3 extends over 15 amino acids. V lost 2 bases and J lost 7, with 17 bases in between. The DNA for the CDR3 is TGTGCCAGCAGTTTATACTTAGTCAGGGGATTTGAAGCTTTCTTT. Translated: CASSLYLVRGFEAFF.

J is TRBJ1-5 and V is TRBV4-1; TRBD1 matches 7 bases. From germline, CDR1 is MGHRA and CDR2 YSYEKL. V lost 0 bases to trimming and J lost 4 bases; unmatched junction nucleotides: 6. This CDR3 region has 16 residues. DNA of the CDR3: TGCGCCAGCAGCCAAGATCCCCAGGGGGGGAATCAGCCCCAGCATTTT. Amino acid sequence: CASSQDPQGGNQPQHF.